The 18 T cell receptor beta chains listed next were all sequenced from one sample in a study of cytomegalovirus exposure and HLA in healthy donors. 13 Jbeta primers and 60 Vbeta primers were used for the PCR. Using immunoSEQ multiplex PCR, the repertoire was profiled, and TCRdb retains in-frame clones only, with some absent. The data show roughly 130,000 clones, with over 75% seen just once and 8.8% held by the top ten. The sample taken for sequencing was PBMCs. These receptor sequences come from a woman in her forties or fifties in good health and CMV-seropositive.

This chain joins TRBV5-4 and TRBJ2-2; 11 bases are a match to TRBD2. With 10 bases clipped from V and 0 bases from J, the junction kept 14 bases outside the gene matches. CDR1 is SGHNT, CDR2 YYREEE, per germline (reference sequence). The CDR3 extends over 18 amino acids. The CDR3 bases are TGTGCCGGTATATTACTAGCGGGGGAATTATCGAACACCGGGGAGCTGTTTTTT. It is translated as CAGILLAGELSNTGELFF. The full variable domain, in which reference TRBV5-4 and TRBJ2-2 provide the parts outside the CDR3, is ETGVTQSPTHLIKTRGQQVTLRCSSQSGHNTVSWYQQALGQGPQFIFQYYREEENGRGNFPPRFSGLQFPNYSSELNVNALELDDSALYLCAGILLAGELSNTGELFFGEGSRLTVL.

This sequence joins TRBV27 and TRBJ2-7; TRBD2 matches at 12 bases. The CDR3 is 16 residues long. V shed 3 bases, J shed 3 bases, and the junction held 6 bases outside the gene matches. Germline V gene data show CDR1 as MNHEY and CDR2 as SMNVEV (reference sequence). This chain's CDR3 is CASSFGLAGLHYEQYF. The CDR3, as DNA: TGTGCCAGCAGTTTCGGACTAGCGGGGCTACACTACGAGCAGTACTTC.

The rearrangement joins TRBV11-2 to TRBJ2-1, with 8 positions matching TRBD1. The CDR3 totals 15 residues. From germline, CDR1 is SGHAT and CDR2 FQNNGV. The V and J ends lost 3 bases and 0 bases, in that order; junction bases with no gene match: 1. CDR3 loop: CASSLGTGSYNEQFF. CDR3 DNA: TGTGCCAGCAGCTTGGGGACAGGCTCCTACAATGAGCAGTTCTTC.

The chain uses TRBV25-1 and TRBJ2-2, with D perhaps matching TRBD1 (5 bases). The V and J ends lost 4 bases and 7 bases respectively, with 10 bases between them. The CDR3 runs 13 residues. Looked up from germline, CDR1 is MGHDK and CDR2 is SYGVNS. This CDR3 reads CASSAQGDGELFF. As DNA, the CDR3 is TGTGCCAGCAGTGCCCAAGGGGACGGGGAGCTGTTTTTT.

The genes are TRBV29-1 and TRBJ2-2; 12 positions match TRBD1. CDR1 and CDR2 (germline): SQVTM, ANQGSEA. Trimming took 7 bases from V and 4 from J; bases not matched to a gene: 4. The length of the CDR3 is 14 residues. This chain's CDR3 is CSGGQGASTGELFF. The CDR3 DNA is TGCAGCGGGGGACAGGGGGCCAGCACCGGGGAGCTGTTTTTT.

Worth noting for this clone: Other DNA sequences in the sample encode the same CDR3. The chain is built from TRBV10-3 and TRBJ1-6; TRBD1 might be the D (6 bases). Germline-derived CDR1 and CDR2 are ENHRY and SYGVKD. The CDR3 contains 16 residues. V was pared by 3 bases and J by 4 bases, with 13 bases between. The CDR3 is CAISDFYRVYNSPLHF. CDR3 bases: TGTGCCATCAGTGACTTCTACAGGGTGTATAATTCACCCCTCCACTTT.

This chain uses TRBV5-1 with TRBJ2-5; 7 nucleotides line up with TRBD2. This CDR3 is built from 13 residues. V lost 7 bases to trimming and J lost 2 bases; unmatched junction nucleotides: 5. Germline V gene sequence: CDR1 SGHRS, CDR2 YFSETQ. For the CDR3, the DNA is TGCGCCAGCGGCGGACTAGAACAAGAGACCCAGTACTTC. Translated, it gives CASGGLEQETQYF.

The V call is TRBV19, the J call TRBJ2-7; 8 bases agree with TRBD1. Germline lookup yields CDR1 LNHDA and CDR2 SQIVND (reference sequence). The CDR3 runs 16 residues. After removal of 0 bases from V and 0 bases from J, the junction contained 4 bases not matched to a gene. The CDR3 region has the DNA TGTGCCAGTAGTATAGAAAAGACAGGGGTCTCCTACGAGCAGTACTTC. Translated, it gives CASSIEKTGVSYEQYF.

The chain links TRBV7-8 to TRBJ2-7; 8 positions agree with TRBD1. Germline lookup yields CDR1 SGHVS and CDR2 FQNEAQ. The CDR3 is 15 residues long. V trimming: 11 bases; J trimming: 2 bases; junction bases outside the gene matches: 14. CDR3 protein: CAGGDRGLPPYEQYF. CDR3 sequence (DNA): TGTGCCGGAGGAGACAGGGGCCTCCCCCCCTACGAGCAGTACTTC. Using reference TRBV7-8 and TRBJ2-7 for the parts outside the CDR3, the full variable domain is GAGVSQSPRYKVAKRGQDVALRCDPISGHVSLFWYQQALGQGPEFLTYFQNEAQLDKSGLPSDRFFAERPEGSVSTLKIQRTQQEDSAVYLCAGGDRGLPPYEQYFGPGTRLTVT.

The V call is TRBV19, the J call TRBJ2-7; 11 bases line up with TRBD1. The CDR3 has 18 residues. The V gene end was trimmed by 1 base and the J gene end by 3 bases; junction bases not matched to a gene: 11. Germline V gene lookup returns CDR1 LNHDA and CDR2 SQIVND (reference sequence). This chain's CDR3 is CASSIGPGTGGQNYEQYF. The CDR3 DNA reads as TGTGCCAGTAGTATAGGCCCCGGGACAGGGGGACAGAACTACGAGCAGTACTTC.

V usage is TRBV7-8 and J usage is TRBJ2-2; 8 bases are shared with TRBD1. J was trimmed by 6 bases and V by 5 bases; bases with no gene match: 8. This CDR3 region has 15 residues. CDR1 is SGHVS, CDR2 FQNEAQ, per germline. As DNA, the CDR3 is TGTGCCAGCAGCCGGGGGACAGGATCGGCCGGGGAGCTGTTTTTT. Its translation is CASSRGTGSAGELFF.

The V and J genes are TRBV7-3 and TRBJ2-1; the match to TRBD2 covers 12 bases. Trimming took 4 bases from V and 8 from J; bases not matched to a gene: 9. This CDR3 region has 16 residues. The V gene's germline CDR1 is SGHTA and CDR2 FQGTGA. This CDR3 reads CASSWPSGGAGDEQFF. The DNA of the CDR3 is TGTGCCAGCAGCTGGCCTAGCGGGGGGGCCGGGGATGAGCAGTTCTTC.

V and J are TRBV29-1 and TRBJ2-2, with D tentatively TRBD2 (5 bases). The V gene lost 7 bases and the J gene lost 4 bases, with 13 bases spanning the gap. Germline assignment: CDR1 SQVTM and CDR2 ANQGSEA. This CDR3 contains 13 residues. This CDR3 reads CSAVGVFTGELFF. The CDR3 DNA sequence: TGCAGCGCTGTCGGGGTATTCACCGGGGAGCTGTTTTTT.

The V call is TRBV4-1, the J call TRBJ1-2, with a possible D match to TRBD1 (6 bases). This CDR3 contains 20 residues. Germline values: CDR1 MGHRA, CDR2 YSYEKL. The V gene lost 1 base and the J gene lost 7 bases, with 31 bases spanning the gap. CDR3 region: CASSQVFSDGAGTLRPGYTF. The DNA for the CDR3 is TGCGCCAGCAGCCAAGTGTTCTCGGATGGAGCTGGGACACTAAGGCCTGGCTACACCTTC.

CDR3 sequence reads: CASSPRQGGNYGYTF. CDR3 sequence (DNA): TGCGCCAGCAGTCCGAGACAGGGGGGAAACTATGGCTACACCTTC. The chain has TRBV10-1 and TRBJ1-2; 9 positions match TRBD1. This CDR3 has 15 residues. From germline, CDR1 is WNHNN and CDR2 SYGVQD (reference sequence). Trimming cost V 5 bases and J 2 bases; bases outside gene matches: 6.

The chain carries TRBV7-2 and TRBJ1-2, with no clear D. This CDR3 region has 15 residues. Trimming left V 6 bases short and J 4 bases short, with 18 bases between. Germline V gene data show CDR1 as SGHTA and CDR2 as FQGNSA. The CDR3 reads CASSAGLSESYGYTF. The CDR3 nucleotides read TGTGCCAGCAGTGCGGGTCTCTCAGAGAGCTATGGCTACACCTTC.

The chain couples TRBV27 to TRBJ2-4; 7 bases align to TRBD1. Trimming cost V 4 bases and J 2 bases; bases outside gene matches: 2. The CDR3 is 14 residues long. Germline V gene data show CDR1 as MNHEY and CDR2 as SMNVEV (reference sequence). This CDR3 is CASSWGQTKNIQYF. The CDR3 region has the DNA TGTGCCAGCAGTTGGGGACAGACCAAAAACATTCAGTACTTC.

This chain joins TRBV7-3 and TRBJ2-3; D is perhaps TRBD2 (5 bases). The CDR3 is 13 residues long. Deletions cut 1 base from V and 6 bases from J, with 8 bases between. Germline V gene lookup returns CDR1 SGHTA and CDR2 FQGTGA. This CDR3 reads CASSLSSGDTQYF. The CDR3 DNA reads as TGTGCCAGCAGCTTAAGCAGCGGCGATACGCAGTATTTT.